This T cell receptor (beta chain) appears in the sequencing data of a study of metastatic and nonmetastatic thyroid tumors. On the study more broadly: Repertoires from blood and tumor or nodule tissue of malignant and benign thyroid patients were compared.

TCRdb re-called clones via MiXCR from the PCR reads. This table has over 15,000 clones, 34% appearing once. Judged by abundance, this clone is medium-sized. Among the patients, none had received any treatment before thyroid surgery. Germline V gives CDR1 SGHRS, CDR2 YFSETQ. V lost 4 bases, J lost 2 bases, and 9 bases lay in between. The CDR3 has 13 residues. This clonotype originated in a female donor with papillary thyroid cancer or a benign thyroid nodule (not recorded which). Some clones in this sample may be carry-over from other donors' samples. Input material: tumor tissue. V gene TRBV5-1 combines with J gene TRBJ1-1; D is perhaps TRBD1 (5 bases). CDR3 nucleotides: TGCGCCAGCAGCGGGGACGGAAACACTGAAGCTTTCTTT. Translated, it gives CASSGDGNTEAFF.